This T cell receptor (beta chain) came from a study of shared clonotypes between healthy human individuals. General study points: Naive subsets usually exceeded memory subsets in estimated richness.

This CDR3 comprises 16 residues. CDR1 is SGHTA and CDR2 is FQGNSA in the germline V gene. Trimming pared 3 bases from V and 1 base from J, leaving 13 bases between. Naive CD8 cells lacked CD45RO and underwent positive selection for CCR7, leaving out terminally differentiated effector memory CD45RA+ cells. Every donor, a Caucasian adult, lived in Nashville, Tennessee. Sequencing used immunoSEQ multiplex PCR; TCRdb keeps in-frame clones, though not all of them. The sample gives about 820,000 clones, about 92% of which show up once; more than 20% is in the top ten. Worth noting for this clone: The antigen is not known.

The clonotype was recovered from a man younger than 45 in good health. The material sequenced was naive CD8+ T cells sorted from blood. This chain links TRBV7-2 with TRBJ1-5; perhaps TRBD1 as D (6 bases). CDR3 nucleotides: TGTGCCAGCAGCTTTCTGGGGGGCTCGAGCAATCAGCCCCAGCATTTT. Translating it yields CASSFLGGSSNQPQHF.